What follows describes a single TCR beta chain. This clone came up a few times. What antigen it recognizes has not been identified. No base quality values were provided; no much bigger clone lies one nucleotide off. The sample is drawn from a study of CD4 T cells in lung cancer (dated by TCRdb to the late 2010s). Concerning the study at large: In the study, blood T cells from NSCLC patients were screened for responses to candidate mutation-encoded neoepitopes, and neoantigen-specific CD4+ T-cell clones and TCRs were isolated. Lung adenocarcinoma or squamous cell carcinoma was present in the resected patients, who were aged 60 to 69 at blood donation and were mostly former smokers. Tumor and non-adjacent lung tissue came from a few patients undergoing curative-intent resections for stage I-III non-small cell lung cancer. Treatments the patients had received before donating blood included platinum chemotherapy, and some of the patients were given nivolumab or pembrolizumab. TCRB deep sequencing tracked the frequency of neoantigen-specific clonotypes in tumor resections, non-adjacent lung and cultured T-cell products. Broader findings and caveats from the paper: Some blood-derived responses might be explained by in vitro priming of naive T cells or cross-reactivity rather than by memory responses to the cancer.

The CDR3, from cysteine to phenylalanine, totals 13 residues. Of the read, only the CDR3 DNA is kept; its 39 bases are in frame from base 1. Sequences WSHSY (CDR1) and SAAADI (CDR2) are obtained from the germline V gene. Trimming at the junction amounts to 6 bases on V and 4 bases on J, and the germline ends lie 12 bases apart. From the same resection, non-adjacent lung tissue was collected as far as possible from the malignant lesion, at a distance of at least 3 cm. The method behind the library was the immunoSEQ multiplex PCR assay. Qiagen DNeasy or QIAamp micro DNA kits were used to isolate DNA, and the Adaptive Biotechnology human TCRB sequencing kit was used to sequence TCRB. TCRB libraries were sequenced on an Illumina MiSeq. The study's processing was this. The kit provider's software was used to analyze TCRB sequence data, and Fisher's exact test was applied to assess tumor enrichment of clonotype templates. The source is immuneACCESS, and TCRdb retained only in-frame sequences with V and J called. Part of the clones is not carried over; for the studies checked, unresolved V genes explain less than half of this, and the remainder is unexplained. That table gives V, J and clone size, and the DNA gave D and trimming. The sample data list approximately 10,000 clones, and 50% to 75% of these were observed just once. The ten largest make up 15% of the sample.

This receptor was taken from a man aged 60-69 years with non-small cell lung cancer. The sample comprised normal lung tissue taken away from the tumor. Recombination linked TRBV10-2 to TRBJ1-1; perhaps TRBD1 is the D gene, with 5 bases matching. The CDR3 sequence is CASSWTSSTEAFF. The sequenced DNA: TGCGCCAGCAGCTGGACAAGTAGCACTGAAGCTTTCTTT.